This T cell receptor beta chain was identified in a study of OX40 agonist ivuxolimab in advanced cancers. In the study overall: Dosing consisted of intravenous ivuxolimab at 0.01 to 10 mg/kg every 2 weeks. Earlier treatment with anti-PD-1, anti-PD-L1 or anti-CTLA-4 was permitted, and about 40% had received some.

TCRdb keeps only in-frame clones here, not all; method: immunoSEQ multiplex PCR. The data show approximately 33,000 clones, roughly nine tenths seen once. Sampling times: baseline, cycle 4 day 1, cycle 7 day 1. The germline V and J ends were trimmed by 0 bases and 4 bases, with 15 bases remaining between them. This CDR3 region has 16 residues. CDR1 is GTSNPN, CDR2 SVGIG, per germline (reference sequence). V gene TRBV30 combines with J gene TRBJ2-2; D is unclear. This TCR was sampled from an adult with an advanced solid tumor such as melanoma, head and neck, liver or kidney cancer. Here the sequenced sample was CD4+ or CD8+ T cells sorted from blood, taken in a trial of the OX40 agonist ivuxolimab. CDR3 bases: TGTGCCTGGAGTGTACCCGTGGGTGGGTTCACCGGGGAGCTGTTTTTT. Protein sequence: CAWSVPVGGFTGELFF.